This T cell receptor (beta chain) was obtained from a study of blood T cell repertoires in COVID-19. At the level of the study: The United States, Italy and Spain were the sources of the acute and convalescent COVID-19 samples. T cells, B-cell-depleted T cells, or PBMCs provided the cDNA or gDNA that served as material.

Original processing notes: Amplification of reference gene primers was used by the study to estimate nucleated cell counts. TCRdb keeps only in-frame clones here, not all; method: immunoSEQ multiplex PCR. V and J calls plus clone size are reproduced from that table; the DNA served to infer D and trimming. The top ten clones hold around 1.1% of a sample with fewer than 250,000 clones, 80% to 90% of them seen once. The V gene lost 0 bases and the J gene lost 5 bases, with 6 bases spanning the gap. Germline V CDR1 and CDR2: SGHRS, YFSETQ. The CDR3 length is 13 residues. This clonotype was obtained from a man in his thirties or forties with acute or convalescent COVID-19. J is TRBJ1-5 and V is TRBV5-1; the D is unclear. Sample: peripheral blood. The CDR3 region is CASSLDLYQPQHF. The CDR3 DNA is TGCGCCAGCAGCTTGGATCTGTATCAGCCCCAGCATTTT.